This T cell receptor (beta chain) was identified in a study of identical twins. Points from the study as a whole: These conclusions were based on statistical analysis (cross-sectional, not following the same donors). A lower insertion count was a feature of abundant cord blood beta clonotypes, with no such feature in memory repertoires. Weaker excess twin sharing was observed in beta out-of-frame sequences.

A universal primer site arose from template switching, and cDNA bore unique molecular identifiers. One entry per CDR3 protein results from TCRdb running MiXCR on the 5' RACE reads. This table holds 310,000 or so distinct CDR3 sequences, about 8.9% found once. The CDR3 covers 15 residues. The germline V gene has CDR1 DFQATT and CDR2 SNEGSKA (reference sequence). The ends lost 6 bases at V and 2 bases at J; junction bases unmatched: 8. This clonotype was counted ten times or more. The target antigen is unknown. The same data also went into a second study, on yellow fever vaccine responses in identical twins.

This sequence joins TRBV20-1 and TRBJ2-7; 12 bases are a match to TRBD2. What was sequenced was memory (CD45RO+) T cells sorted from blood. The sequence was obtained from a woman under 30 in good health. The CDR3 DNA reads TGCAGTGCCTCTCAACTAGCGGGAGGAGCCTACGAGCAGTACTTC. Translation: CSASQLAGGAYEQYF.